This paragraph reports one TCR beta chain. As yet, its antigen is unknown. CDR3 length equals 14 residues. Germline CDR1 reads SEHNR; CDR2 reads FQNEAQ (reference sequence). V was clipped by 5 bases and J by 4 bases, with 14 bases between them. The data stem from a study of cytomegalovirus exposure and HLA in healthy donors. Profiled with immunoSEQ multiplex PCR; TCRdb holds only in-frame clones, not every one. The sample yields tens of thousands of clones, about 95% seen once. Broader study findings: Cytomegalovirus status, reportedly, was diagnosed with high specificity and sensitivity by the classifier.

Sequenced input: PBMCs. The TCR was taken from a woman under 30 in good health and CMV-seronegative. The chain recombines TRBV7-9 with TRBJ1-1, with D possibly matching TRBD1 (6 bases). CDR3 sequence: CASSQTTGSTEAFF. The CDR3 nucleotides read TGTGCCAGCAGCCAAACTACAGGGAGCACTGAAGCTTTCTTT. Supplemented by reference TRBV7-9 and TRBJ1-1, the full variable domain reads DTGVSQNPRHKITKRGQNVTFRCDPISEHNRLYWYRQTLGQGPEFLTYFQNEAQLEKSRLLSDRFSAERPKGSFSTLEIQRTEQGDSAMYLCASSQTTGSTEAFFGQGTRLTVV.